This TCR beta chain was captured by sequencing in a study of cytomegalovirus exposure and HLA in healthy donors. Findings and caveats of the study: Cytomegalovirus association was listed for around 170 TCR beta chains.

As for the donors, each was a healthy bone marrow donor. Primers: 60 Vbeta forward and 13 Jbeta reverse. As originally analysed: The count from a later analysis was about 80 million unique TCR beta chains, some 9.9 million of them shared. Generated by immunoSEQ multiplex PCR, the TCRdb table keeps only in-frame clones and is missing some. V and J calls and clone size are copied from that table; D and trimming were computed from the DNA. The table shows around 130,000 clones, with around two thirds occurring only once. V was shortened by 0 bases and J by 4 bases, with 16 bases between the two germline ends. The CDR3 sequence is 16 residues long. Germline CDR1 and CDR2: SGHRS and YFSETQ. As for this clone: The antigen is unknown.

The source of this sequence is a human donor in good health. The chain combines TRBV5-1 with TRBJ1-1, with TRBD1 as a possible D gene (6 bases). The sequenced sample consisted of PBMCs. In DNA, the CDR3 is TGCGCCAGCAGCTTGGGGGGGCTTAACAGGGTCACTGAAGCTTTCTTT. This sequence encodes CASSLGGLNRVTEAFF.